The clone carrying this T cell receptor (beta chain) appeared once. Its antigen is not known. A second roughly 6 to 12 cycle PCR used barcoded and J-beta primers. TCRdb re-derived calls from the 5' RACE reads in MiXCR, one entry per CDR3 protein. The sample has approximately 800,000 distinct CDR3 sequences, about 55% seen once. The sample originates from a study of blood T cells in healthy people across ages. Study results and caveats: Estimates based on one million T cells were treated as lower bounds. Naive T cell percentage by flow cytometry tracked strongly with beta diversity.

Germline assignment: CDR1 SGHAT and CDR2 FQDESV (reference sequence). Trimming at V came to 3 bases and at J to 9 bases, leaving 7 bases not matched to a gene. The CDR3 sequence is 15 residues long. The individuals who served as donors were healthy Caucasians living in Russia, aged roughly 6 to 100. The chain combines TRBV11-1 with TRBJ2-1, with 11 nucleotides matching TRBD2. The sample was blood. The source of this sequence is an older man in good health. This chain's CDR3 is CASSLVAGGSREQFF. For the CDR3, the DNA is TGTGCCAGCAGCTTGGTAGCGGGAGGGTCACGTGAGCAGTTCTTC.